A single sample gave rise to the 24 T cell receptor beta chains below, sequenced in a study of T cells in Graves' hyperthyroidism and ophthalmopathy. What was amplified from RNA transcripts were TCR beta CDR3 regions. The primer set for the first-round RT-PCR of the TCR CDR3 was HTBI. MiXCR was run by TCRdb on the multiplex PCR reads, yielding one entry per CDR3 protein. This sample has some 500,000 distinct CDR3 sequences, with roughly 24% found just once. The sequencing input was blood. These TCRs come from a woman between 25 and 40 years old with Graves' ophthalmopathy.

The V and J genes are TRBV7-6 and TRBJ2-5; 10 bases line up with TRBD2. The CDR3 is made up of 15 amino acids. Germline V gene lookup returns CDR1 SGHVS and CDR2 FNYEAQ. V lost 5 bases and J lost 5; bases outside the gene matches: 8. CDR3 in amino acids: CASSKSSGGAETQYF. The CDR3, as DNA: TGTGCCAGCAGCAAATCTAGCGGGGGAGCGGAGACCCAGTACTTC.

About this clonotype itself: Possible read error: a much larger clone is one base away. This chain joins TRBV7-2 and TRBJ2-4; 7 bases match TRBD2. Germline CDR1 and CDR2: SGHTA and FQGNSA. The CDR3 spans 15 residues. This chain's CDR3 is CASSSQLGGENIKYF. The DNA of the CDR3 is TGTGCCAGCAGCTCGCAGTTGGGGGGGGAAAACATTAAGTACTTC.

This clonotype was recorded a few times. CDR3 loop: CASRLTAGNTGELFF. The CDR3 DNA reads TGCGCCAGCAGGCTGACAGCGGGGAACACCGGGGAGCTGTTTTTT. The V call is TRBV5-1, the J call TRBJ2-2, with D perhaps matching TRBD2 (6 bases). CDR3 length: 15 amino acids. Germline loops: CDR1 SGHRS, CDR2 YFSETQ. Trimming removed 5 bases at V and 1 base at J, with 12 bases between.

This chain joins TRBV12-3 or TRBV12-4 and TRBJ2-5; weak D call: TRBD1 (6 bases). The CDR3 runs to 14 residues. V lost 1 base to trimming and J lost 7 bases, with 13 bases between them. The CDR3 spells CASSLDGGSGTQYF. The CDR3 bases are TGTGCCAGCAGTTTAGATGGGGGCTCGGGGACCCAGTACTTC.

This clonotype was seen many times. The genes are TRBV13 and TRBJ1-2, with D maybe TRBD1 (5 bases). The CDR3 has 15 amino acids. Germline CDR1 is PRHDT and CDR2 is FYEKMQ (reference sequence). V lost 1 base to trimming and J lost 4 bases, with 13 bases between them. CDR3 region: CASSLADSSFYGYTF. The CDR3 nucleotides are TGTGCCAGCAGCTTAGCCGACAGCTCTTTCTATGGCTACACCTTC. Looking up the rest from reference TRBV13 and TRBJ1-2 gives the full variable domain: AAGVIQSPRHLIKEKRETATLKCYPIPRHDTVYWYQQGPGQDPQFLISFYEKMQSDKGSIPDRFSAQQFSDYHSELNMSSLELGDSALYFCASSLADSSFYGYTFGSGTRLTVV.

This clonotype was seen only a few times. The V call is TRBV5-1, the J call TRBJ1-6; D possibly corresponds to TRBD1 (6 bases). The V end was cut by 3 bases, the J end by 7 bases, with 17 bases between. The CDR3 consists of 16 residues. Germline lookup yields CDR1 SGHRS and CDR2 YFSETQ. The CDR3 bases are TGCGCCAGCAGCTCCGGGGTCTACAGGGAGAATTCACCCCTCCACTTT. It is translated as CASSSGVYRENSPLHF.

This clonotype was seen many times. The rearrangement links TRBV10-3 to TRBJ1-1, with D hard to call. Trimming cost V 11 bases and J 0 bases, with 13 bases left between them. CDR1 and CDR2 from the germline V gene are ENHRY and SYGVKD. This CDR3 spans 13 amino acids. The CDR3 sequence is CAVARTLNTEAFF. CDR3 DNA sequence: TGTGCCGTGGCCAGGACGTTGAACACTGAAGCTTTCTTT.

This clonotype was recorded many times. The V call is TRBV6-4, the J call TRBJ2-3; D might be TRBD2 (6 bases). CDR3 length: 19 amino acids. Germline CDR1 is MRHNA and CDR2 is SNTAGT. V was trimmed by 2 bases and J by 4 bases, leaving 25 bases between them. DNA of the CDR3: TGTGCCAGCAGTGACCCCCTACCTCGGAGGGCTAGCGTTGCAGATACGCAGTATTTT. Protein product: CASSDPLPRRASVADTQYF.

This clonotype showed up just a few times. CDR3 region: CASSYYSSGGETQYF. The CDR3 region has the DNA TGTGCCAGCAGTTACTATTCTAGCGGGGGAGAGACCCAGTACTTC. J is TRBJ2-5 and V is TRBV6-2 or TRBV6-3; 10 nucleotides agree with TRBD2. J was trimmed by 4 bases and V by 1 base; bases with no gene match: 3. The CDR3 contains 15 residues. Per the germline V gene, CDR1 is MNHEY and CDR2 is SVGEGT.

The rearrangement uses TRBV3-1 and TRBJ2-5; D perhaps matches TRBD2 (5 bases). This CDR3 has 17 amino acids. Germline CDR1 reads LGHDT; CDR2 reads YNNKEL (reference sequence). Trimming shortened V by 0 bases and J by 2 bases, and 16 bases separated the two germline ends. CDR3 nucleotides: TGTGCCAGCAGCCAAGATAGGTCGGCGGGCAGACAAGAGACCCAGTACTTC. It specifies CASSQDRSAGRQETQYF.

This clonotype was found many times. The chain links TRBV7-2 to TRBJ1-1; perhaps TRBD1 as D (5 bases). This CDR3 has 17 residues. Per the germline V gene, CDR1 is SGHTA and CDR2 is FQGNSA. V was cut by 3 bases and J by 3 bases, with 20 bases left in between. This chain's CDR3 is CASSFGALIYSDTEAFF. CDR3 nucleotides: TGTGCCAGCAGCTTTGGGGCCCTGATTTATTCCGACACTGAAGCTTTCTTT.

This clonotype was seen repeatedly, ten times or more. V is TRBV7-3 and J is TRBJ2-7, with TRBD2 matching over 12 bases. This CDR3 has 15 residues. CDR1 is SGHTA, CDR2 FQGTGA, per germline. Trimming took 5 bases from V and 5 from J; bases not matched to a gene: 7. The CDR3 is CASSISSGGAHEQYF. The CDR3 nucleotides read TGTGCCAGCAGCATTTCTAGCGGGGGGGCCCACGAGCAGTACTTC.

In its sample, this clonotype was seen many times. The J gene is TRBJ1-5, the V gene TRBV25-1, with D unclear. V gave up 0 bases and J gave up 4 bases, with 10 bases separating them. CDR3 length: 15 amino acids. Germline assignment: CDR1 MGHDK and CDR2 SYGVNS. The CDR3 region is CASSEYADLNQPQHF. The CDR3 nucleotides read TGTGCCAGCAGTGAATACGCGGACTTAAATCAGCCCCAGCATTTT.

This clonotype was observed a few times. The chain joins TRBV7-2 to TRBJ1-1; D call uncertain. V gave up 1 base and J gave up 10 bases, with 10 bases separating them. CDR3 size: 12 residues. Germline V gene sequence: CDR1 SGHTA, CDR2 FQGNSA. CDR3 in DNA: TGTGCCAGCAGCTTAGACTCCGGGAGAGCTTTCTTT. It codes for CASSLDSGRAFF.

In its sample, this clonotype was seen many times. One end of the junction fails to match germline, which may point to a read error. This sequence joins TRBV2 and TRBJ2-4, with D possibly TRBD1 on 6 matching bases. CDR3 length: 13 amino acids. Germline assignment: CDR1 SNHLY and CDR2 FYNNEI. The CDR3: CASSSGDKNIKYF. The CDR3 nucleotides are TGTGCCAGCAGTAGTGGGGACAAAAACATTAAGTACTTC.

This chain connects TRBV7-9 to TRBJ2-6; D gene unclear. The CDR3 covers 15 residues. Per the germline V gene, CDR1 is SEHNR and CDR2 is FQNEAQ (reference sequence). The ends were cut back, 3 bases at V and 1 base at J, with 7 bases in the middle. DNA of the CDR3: TGTGCCAGCAGCTTTCTAGGGTCTGGGGCCAACGTCCTGACTTTC. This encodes CASSFLGSGANVLTF.

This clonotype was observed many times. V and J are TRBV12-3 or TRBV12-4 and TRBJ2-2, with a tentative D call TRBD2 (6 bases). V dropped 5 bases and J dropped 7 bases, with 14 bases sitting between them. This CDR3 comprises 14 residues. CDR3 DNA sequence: TGTGCCAGCAGTAAGGGACTGCTCGGCGGGGAGCTGTTTTTT. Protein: CASSKGLLGGELFF.

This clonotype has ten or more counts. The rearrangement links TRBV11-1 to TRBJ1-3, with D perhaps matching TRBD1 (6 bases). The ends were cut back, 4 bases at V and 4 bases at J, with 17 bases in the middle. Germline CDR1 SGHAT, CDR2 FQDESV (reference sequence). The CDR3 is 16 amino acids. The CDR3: CASSSSTGFRGNTIYF. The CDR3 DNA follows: TGTGCCAGCAGCTCGTCAACAGGGTTTCGGGGAAACACCATATATTTT.

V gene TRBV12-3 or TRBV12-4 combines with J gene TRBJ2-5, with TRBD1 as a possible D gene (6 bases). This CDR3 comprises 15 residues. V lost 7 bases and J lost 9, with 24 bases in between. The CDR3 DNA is TGTGCCAGCACCCAAGATCCCGGTGCCCCAGGGGCCCAGTACTTC. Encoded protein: CASTQDPGAPGAQYF.

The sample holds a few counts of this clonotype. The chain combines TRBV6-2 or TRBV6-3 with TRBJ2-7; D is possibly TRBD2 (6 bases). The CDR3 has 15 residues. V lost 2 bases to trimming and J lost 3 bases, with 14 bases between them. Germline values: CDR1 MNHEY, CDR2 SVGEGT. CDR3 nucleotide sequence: TGTGCCAGCAGTTACGGGGCGGGATTGAGCTACGAGCAGTACTTC. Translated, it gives CASSYGAGLSYEQYF.

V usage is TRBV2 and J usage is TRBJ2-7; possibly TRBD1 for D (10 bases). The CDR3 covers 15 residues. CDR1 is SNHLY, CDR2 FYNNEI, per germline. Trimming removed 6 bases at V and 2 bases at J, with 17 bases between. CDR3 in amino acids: CASRRGGQGTYEQYF. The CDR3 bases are TGTGCCAGCAGGCGGGGGGGACAGGGGACCTACGAGCAGTACTTC.

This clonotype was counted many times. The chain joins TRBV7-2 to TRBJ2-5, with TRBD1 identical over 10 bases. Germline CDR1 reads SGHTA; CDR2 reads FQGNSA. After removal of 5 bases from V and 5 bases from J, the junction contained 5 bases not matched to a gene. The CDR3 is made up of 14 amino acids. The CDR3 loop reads CASSGQGGFETQYF. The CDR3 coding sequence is TGTGCCAGCAGCGGACAGGGGGGTTTCGAGACCCAGTACTTC.

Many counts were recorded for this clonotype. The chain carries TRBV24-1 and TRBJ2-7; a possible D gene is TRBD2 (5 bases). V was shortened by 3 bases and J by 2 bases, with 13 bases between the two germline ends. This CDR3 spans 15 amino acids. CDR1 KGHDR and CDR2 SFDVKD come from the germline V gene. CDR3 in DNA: TGTGCCACCAGTGATGCAGCGGACCCTACCTACGAGCAGTACTTC. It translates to CATSDAADPTYEQYF.

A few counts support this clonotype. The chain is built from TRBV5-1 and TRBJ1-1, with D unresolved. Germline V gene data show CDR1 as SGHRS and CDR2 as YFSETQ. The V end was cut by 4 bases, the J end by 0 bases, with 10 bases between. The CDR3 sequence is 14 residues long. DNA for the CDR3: TGCGCCAGCAGCGTCGAGGAGTTGAACACTGAAGCTTTCTTT. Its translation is CASSVEELNTEAFF. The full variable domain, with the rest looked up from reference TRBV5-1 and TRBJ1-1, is KAGVTQTPRYLIKTRGQQVTLSCSPISGHRSVSWYQQTPGQGLQFLFEYFSETQRNKGNFPGRFSGRQFSNSRSEMNVSTLELGDSALYLCASSVEELNTEAFFGQGTRLTVV.